These 24 T cell receptor beta chains came from one sample sequenced in a study of early stage breast cancer tumors listed by TCRdb under 2017. Libraries were built with the immunoSEQ multiplex PCR assay. As stored in TCRdb, this immuneACCESS dataset retains in-frame rearrangements with V and J assigned. A fraction of the clones does not appear; measured against another copy, unresolved V genes explain less than half of the discrepancy, and the remainder lacks a known reason. This sample has approximately 6,400 clones in its table, and 75% to 80% of those were observed once. The ten largest make up 9.5% to 13% of the sample. The sequenced sample was normal breast tissue next to the tumor. All receptors derive from a person between 70 and 80 years old with breast cancer.

V is TRBV14 and J is TRBJ2-5; D possibly corresponds to TRBD2 (5 bases). The CDR3 has 12 residues. The ends were cut back, 3 bases at V and 7 bases at J, with 9 bases in the middle. Germline V gene data show CDR1 as SGHDN and CDR2 as FVKESK. CDR3 sequence: CASSHGMGTQYF. In DNA form, the CDR3 reads TGTGCCAGCAGCCACGGGATGGGGACCCAGTACTTC.

The chain joins TRBV19 to TRBJ1-5; 10 bases agree with TRBD1. Germline trimming cut 5 bases from V and 2 bases from J; bases unmatched to any gene: 9. The CDR3 is 17 amino acids. Germline assignment: CDR1 LNHDA and CDR2 SQIVND (reference sequence). CDR3 sequence (DNA): TGTGCCAGTAGTTTCGACAGGGGGCGCGTTGGCAATCAGCCCCAGCATTTT. Translated, it gives CASSFDRGRVGNQPQHF. The full variable domain, with the rest looked up from reference TRBV19 and TRBJ1-5, is DGGITQSPKYLFRKEGQNVTLSCEQNLNHDAMYWYRQDPGQGLRLIYYSQIVNDFQKGDIAEGYSVSREKKESFPLTVTSAQKNPTAFYLCASSFDRGRVGNQPQHFGDGTRLSIL.

This chain connects TRBV28 to TRBJ2-7; D might be TRBD1 (6 bases). Germline V CDR1 and CDR2: MDHEN, SYDVKM. The CDR3 covers 14 residues. The V end was cut by 3 bases, the J end by 3 bases, with 12 bases between. The CDR3 DNA reads as TGTGCCAGCAGTTTGAGTATAGGGGGCTACGAGCAGTACTTC. Translated: CASSLSIGGYEQYF.

This clone was counted a few times. CDR3 residues: CASSSNRGSYEQYF. In nucleotides, the CDR3 is TGTGCCAGCAGCTCCAATCGGGGATCCTACGAGCAGTACTTC. This sequence joins TRBV11-2 and TRBJ2-7, with D tentatively TRBD2 (5 bases). V was cut by 4 bases and J by 1 base, with 11 bases left in between. The CDR3 contains 14 residues. Germline CDR1 and CDR2: SGHAT and FQNNGV. The full variable domain, with the rest looked up from reference TRBV11-2 and TRBJ2-7, is EAGVAQSPRYKIIEKRQSVAFWCNPISGHATLYWYQQILGQGPKLLIQFQNNGVVDDSQLPKDRFSAERLKGVDSTLKIQPAKLEDSAVYLCASSSNRGSYEQYFGPGTRLTVT.

The chain links TRBV2 to TRBJ1-6, with a weak D call TRBD1 (6 bases). Germline-derived CDR1 and CDR2 are SNHLY and FYNNEI. V lost 9 bases and J lost 3, with 15 bases in between. The CDR3 runs 15 residues. CDR3 DNA sequence: TGTGCCAGTTCGGACAGTCAGGTCTATAATTCACCCCTCCACTTT. It translates to CASSDSQVYNSPLHF.

In its sample, this clone was seen once. The chain carries TRBV10-3 and TRBJ2-7; 9 bases fit TRBD1. Germline-derived CDR1 and CDR2 are ENHRY and SYGVKD. The CDR3 runs 14 residues. Unmatched junction bases numbered 6, after V lost 6 bases and J lost 3 bases. This CDR3 reads CAIRRGTGNYEQYF. The CDR3 DNA follows: TGTGCCATCAGACGAGGGACAGGGAACTACGAGCAGTACTTC.

The V call is TRBV10-3, the J call TRBJ1-5, with 7 bases identical to TRBD1. Germline V gene sequence: CDR1 ENHRY, CDR2 SYGVKD. With 3 bases clipped from V and 4 bases from J, the junction kept 3 bases outside the gene matches. CDR3 length: 14 amino acids. CDR3 residues: CAISDRGDNQPQHF. CDR3 sequence (DNA): TGTGCCATCAGTGACAGGGGGGATAATCAGCCCCAGCATTTT.

The gene calls are TRBV7-2 and TRBJ1-5; D is ambiguous. V was trimmed by 2 bases and J by 5 bases, leaving 7 bases between them. This CDR3 is built from 13 residues. Looked up from germline, CDR1 is SGHTA and CDR2 is FQGNSA. CDR3 sequence: CASSLQADQPQHF. The DNA of the CDR3 is TGTGCCAGCAGCTTACAAGCCGATCAGCCCCAGCATTTT.

The rearrangement links TRBV6-1 to TRBJ2-7; the D gene is possibly TRBD2 (5 bases). This CDR3 has 15 residues. Germline V gives CDR1 MNHNS, CDR2 SASEGT. V was pared by 6 bases and J by 2 bases, with 17 bases between. This CDR3 is CASSPNRGSPYEQYF. CDR3 in DNA: TGTGCCAGCAGCCCTAATAGAGGGAGTCCCTACGAGCAGTACTTC.

The V gene is TRBV12-5, the J gene TRBJ2-1; TRBD2 aligns across 13 bases. Looked up from germline, CDR1 is LGHNT and CDR2 is FRNRAP. The ends lost 1 base at V and 0 bases at J; junction bases unmatched: 3. This CDR3 comprises 18 residues. DNA of the CDR3: TGTGCTAGTGGTTTGGCGGGACTAGCGGGAAGCTCCTACAATGAGCAGTTCTTC. Residues: CASGLAGLAGSSYNEQFF.

The chain recombines TRBV7-7 with TRBJ2-5; 7 bases map to TRBD1. With V trimmed by 4 bases and J by 3 bases, 5 bases remained unmatched. CDR3 length equals 14 residues. The germline gives CDR1 SSHAT, CDR2 FNYEAQ (reference sequence). CDR3 amino acids: CASSSMTGKETQYF. The CDR3 nucleotides are TGTGCCAGCAGCTCTATGACAGGGAAAGAGACCCAGTACTTC.

The rearrangement uses TRBV19 and TRBJ2-7; 7 nucleotides line up with TRBD2. This CDR3 is built from 17 residues. Germline values: CDR1 LNHDA, CDR2 SQIVND (reference sequence). V lost 3 bases, J lost 0 bases, and 11 bases stayed unmatched. CDR3 DNA sequence: TGTGCCAGTAGTATTGGTACCGGAGGGAGGGCCTCCTACGAGCAGTACTTC. This translates into CASSIGTGGRASYEQYF.

The CDR3 DNA sequence: TGCGCCAGCAGCTTGGAAGGGGGGGGTTCTGGGGCCAACGTCCTGACTTTC. Encoded protein: CASSLEGGGSGANVLTF. The V call is TRBV5-1, the J call TRBJ2-6; tentatively, D is TRBD2 (7 bases). This CDR3 is built from 17 residues. Germline CDR1 and CDR2: SGHRS and YFSETQ. V gave up 0 bases and J gave up 1 base, with 11 bases separating them.

The chain carries TRBV15 and TRBJ1-4, with TRBD1 matching 11 bases. Trimming cost V 3 bases and J 6 bases; bases outside gene matches: 0. The CDR3 has 14 residues. Looked up from germline, CDR1 is LNHNV and CDR2 is YYDKDF (reference sequence). The CDR3 DNA follows: TGTGCCACCAGCAGGGGACAGGGGGATGAAAAACTGTTTTTT. This sequence encodes CATSRGQGDEKLFF.

V gene TRBV6-5 combines with J gene TRBJ2-1, with 7 bases aligning to TRBD1. There are 13 residues in the CDR3. Germline V lookup: CDR1 MNHEY, CDR2 SVGAGI. V dropped 7 bases and J dropped 6; count of bases not matched to a gene: 6. The CDR3 sequence is CASTRQGINEQFF. As DNA, the CDR3 is TGTGCCAGCACCAGACAGGGAATCAATGAGCAGTTCTTC.

The chain carries TRBV30 and TRBJ2-5; D gene unclear. V was clipped by 4 bases and J by 5 bases, with 8 bases between them. The germline V gene has CDR1 GTSNPN and CDR2 SVGIG (reference sequence). The CDR3 extends over 11 amino acids. The CDR3 loop is CAWTLGETQYF. The CDR3 nucleotides read TGTGCCTGGACCCTGGGCGAGACCCAGTACTTC.

The V and J genes are TRBV29-1 and TRBJ1-1; D is perhaps TRBD1 (6 bases). V shed 3 bases and J shed 2 bases, with 10 bases lying between them. This CDR3 has 13 amino acids. The V gene's germline CDR1 is SQVTM and CDR2 ANQGSEA. The chain's CDR3 is CSVERGGNTEAFF. The CDR3 coding sequence is TGCAGCGTTGAGAGGGGGGGAAACACTGAAGCTTTCTTT.

This chain joins TRBV10-1 and TRBJ1-1; 7 bases match TRBD1. V dropped 6 bases and J dropped 4; count of bases not matched to a gene: 5. CDR1 WNHNN and CDR2 SYGVQD come from the germline V gene (reference sequence). The CDR3 extends over 13 amino acids. The DNA for the CDR3 is TGCGCCAGCAGACCTGCAGGGGGCACTGAAGCTTTCTTT. It encodes CASRPAGGTEAFF.

The genes are TRBV9 and TRBJ2-5; 13 nucleotides agree with TRBD2. The CDR3 runs to 15 residues. Germline lookup yields CDR1 SGDLS and CDR2 YYNGEE. Trimming took 3 bases from V and 3 from J; bases not matched to a gene: 2. CDR3 in amino acids: CASSGGLAGKETQYF. CDR3 sequence (DNA): TGTGCCAGCAGCGGGGGACTAGCGGGGAAAGAGACCCAGTACTTC.

V gene TRBV4-1 combines with J gene TRBJ2-1; 9 bases map to TRBD2. Germline assignment: CDR1 MGHRA and CDR2 YSYEKL. Germline trimming cut 1 base from V and 6 bases from J; bases unmatched to any gene: 7. The CDR3 totals 16 residues. CDR3 sequence reads: CASSQVPREGRNEQFF. DNA of the CDR3: TGCGCCAGCAGCCAAGTTCCGCGGGAGGGCCGCAATGAGCAGTTCTTC.

The rearrangement joins TRBV7-8 to TRBJ1-5; the D is unclear. V dropped 0 bases and J dropped 4 bases, with 7 bases sitting between them. Germline CDR1 reads SGHVS; CDR2 reads FQNEAQ. This CDR3 contains 14 residues. The CDR3 is CASSLAASNQPQHF. CDR3 coding DNA: TGTGCCAGCAGCTTAGCTGCGAGTAATCAGCCCCAGCATTTT.

This sequence joins TRBV4-2 and TRBJ2-6; D is perhaps TRBD2 (6 bases). CDR1 is LGHNA, CDR2 YNFKEQ, per germline. V was shortened by 2 bases and J by 4 bases, with 24 bases between the two germline ends. CDR3 size: 20 residues. Here the CDR3 DNA reads TGTGCCAGCAGCCAACGGGTTGGGACTCCTGGACTGGGAGGGGCCAACGTCCTGACTTTC. Amino acid sequence: CASSQRVGTPGLGGANVLTF.

The rearrangement uses TRBV11-2 and TRBJ2-7; possibly TRBD2 for D (5 bases). The CDR3 is made up of 12 amino acids. Deletions cut 6 bases from V and 6 bases from J, with 12 bases between. Germline CDR1 SGHAT, CDR2 FQNNGV. In nucleotides, the CDR3 is TGTGCCAGCAGTCTCGGGGTCGTCGAGCAGTACTTC. This codes for CASSLGVVEQYF.

This clone was counted a few times. The J gene is TRBJ1-2, the V gene TRBV28; maybe TRBD1 (5 bases). Germline-derived CDR1 and CDR2 are MDHEN and SYDVKM. CDR3 length equals 14 residues. V dropped 7 bases and J dropped 1 base, with 13 bases sitting between them. CDR3 DNA sequence: TGTGCCAGCATCCCACAGGTATTTAACTATGGCTACACCTTC. Residues: CASIPQVFNYGYTF.